This T cell receptor (beta chain) comes out of a study of cytomegalovirus exposure and HLA in healthy donors. Turning to this clone: The antigen is undetermined.

Study outcomes and limitations: When a later analysis compared HLA-associated TCR beta chains with equally common others, the HLA-associated chains turned out to be more clonally expanded and to have lower generation probabilities. Cytomegalovirus status was reportedly diagnosed by the classifier with high sensitivity and specificity. One variant, a missense change in DCLRE1C, was linked in a later analysis to TCR beta V- and J-gene trimming.

The CDR3 sequence is 14 residues long. Unmatched junction bases numbered 2, after V lost 0 bases and J lost 6 bases. In germline, CDR1 is SGHRS, CDR2 YFSETQ. PCR was performed using 60 Vbeta and 13 Jbeta primers. The table came from immunoSEQ multiplex PCR; TCRdb's copy has only in-frame clones and leaves some out. The repertoire holds roughly 100,000 clones, with 80% as singletons. The TCR comes from a man aged 25 to 45 in good health and CMV-seropositive. The rearrangement links TRBV5-1 to TRBJ2-3; 9 bases agree with TRBD2. The specimen sequenced was PBMCs. CDR3 amino acids: CASSLASGADTQYF. CDR3 sequence (DNA): TGCGCCAGCAGCTTGGCTAGCGGGGCGGATACGCAGTATTTT.